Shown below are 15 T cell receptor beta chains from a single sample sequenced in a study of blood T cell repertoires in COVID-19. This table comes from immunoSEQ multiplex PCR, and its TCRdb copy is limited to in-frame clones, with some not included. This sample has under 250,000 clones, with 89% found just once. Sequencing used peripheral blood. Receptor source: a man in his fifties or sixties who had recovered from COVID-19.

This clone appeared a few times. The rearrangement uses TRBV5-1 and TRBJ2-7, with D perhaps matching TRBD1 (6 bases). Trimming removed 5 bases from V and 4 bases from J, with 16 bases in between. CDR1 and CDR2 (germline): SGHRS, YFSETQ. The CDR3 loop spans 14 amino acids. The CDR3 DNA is TGCGCCAGCAGGATGTGGACAGATCTATACGAGCAGTACTTC. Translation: CASRMWTDLYEQYF.

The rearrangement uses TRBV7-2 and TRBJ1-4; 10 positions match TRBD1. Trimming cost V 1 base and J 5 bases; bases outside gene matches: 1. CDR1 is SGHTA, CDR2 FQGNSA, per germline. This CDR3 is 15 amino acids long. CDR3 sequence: CASSLGDRGNEKLFF. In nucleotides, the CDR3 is TGTGCCAGCAGCTTAGGGGACAGGGGCAATGAAAAACTGTTTTTT.

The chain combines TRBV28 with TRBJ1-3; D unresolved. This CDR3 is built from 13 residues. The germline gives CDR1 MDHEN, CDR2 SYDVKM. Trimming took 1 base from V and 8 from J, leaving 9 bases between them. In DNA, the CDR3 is TGTGCCAGCAGTTTATTTGAGGGCGACACCATATATTTT. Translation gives CASSLFEGDTIYF.

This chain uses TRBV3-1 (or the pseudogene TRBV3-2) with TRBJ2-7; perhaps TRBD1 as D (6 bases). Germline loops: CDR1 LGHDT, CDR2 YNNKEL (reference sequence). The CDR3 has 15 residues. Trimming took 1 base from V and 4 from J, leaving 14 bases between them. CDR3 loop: CASSQAAQGVYEQYF. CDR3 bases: TGTGCCAGCAGCCAAGCTGCACAGGGCGTTTACGAGCAGTACTTC.

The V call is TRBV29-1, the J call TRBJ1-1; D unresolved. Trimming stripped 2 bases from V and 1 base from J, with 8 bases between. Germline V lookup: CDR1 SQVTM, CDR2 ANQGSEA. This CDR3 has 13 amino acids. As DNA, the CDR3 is TGCAGCGTTGAACGAGGGAGGAACACTGAAGCTTTCTTT. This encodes CSVERGRNTEAFF. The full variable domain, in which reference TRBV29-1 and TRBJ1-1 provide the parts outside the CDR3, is SAVISQKPSRDICQRGTSLTIQCQVDSQVTMMFWYRQQPGQSLTLIATANQGSEATYESGFVIDKFPISRPNLTFSTLTVSNMSPEDSSIYLCSVERGRNTEAFFGQGTRLTVV.

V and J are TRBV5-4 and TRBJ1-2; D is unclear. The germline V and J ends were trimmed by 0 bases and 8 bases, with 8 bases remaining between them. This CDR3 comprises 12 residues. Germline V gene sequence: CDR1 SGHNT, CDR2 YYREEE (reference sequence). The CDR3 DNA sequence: TGTGCCAGCAGCTTGGACGGGAGAGGCTACACCTTC. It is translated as CASSLDGRGYTF.

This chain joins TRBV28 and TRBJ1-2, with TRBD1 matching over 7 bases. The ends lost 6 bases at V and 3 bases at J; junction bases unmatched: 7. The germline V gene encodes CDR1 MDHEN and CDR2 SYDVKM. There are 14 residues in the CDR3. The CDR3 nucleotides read TGTGCCAGCAGGGAGACAGGGCCAGACTATGGCTACACCTTC. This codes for CASRETGPDYGYTF.

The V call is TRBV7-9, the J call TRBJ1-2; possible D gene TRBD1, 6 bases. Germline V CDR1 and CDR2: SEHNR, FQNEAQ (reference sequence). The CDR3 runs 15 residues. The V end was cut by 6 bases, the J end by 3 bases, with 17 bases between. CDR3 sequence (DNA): TGTGCCAGCAGTTCCCGGGACAAAGACTACTATGGCTACACCTTC. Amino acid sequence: CASSSRDKDYYGYTF.

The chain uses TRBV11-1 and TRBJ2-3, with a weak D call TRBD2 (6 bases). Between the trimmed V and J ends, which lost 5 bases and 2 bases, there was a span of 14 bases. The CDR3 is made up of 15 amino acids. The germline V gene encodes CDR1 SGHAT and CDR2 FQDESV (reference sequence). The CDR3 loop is CASSERDLYTDTQYF. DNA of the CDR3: TGTGCCAGCAGCGAGAGGGACTTGTACACAGATACGCAGTATTTT. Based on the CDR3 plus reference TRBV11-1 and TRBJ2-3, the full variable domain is EAEVAQSPRYKITEKSQAVAFWCDPISGHATLYWYRQILGQGPELLVQFQDESVVDDSQLPKDRFSAERLKGVDSTLKIQPAELGDSAMYLCASSERDLYTDTQYFGPGTRLTVL.

CDR3 protein: CASSSDRMNTEAFF. CDR3 DNA sequence: TGTGCCAGCAGCTCGGACAGGATGAACACTGAAGCTTTCTTT. V usage is TRBV11-1 and J usage is TRBJ1-1, with TRBD1 identical over 7 bases. V was pared by 4 bases and J by 0 bases, with 2 bases of the junction left unmatched. The CDR3 has 14 amino acids. CDR1 and CDR2 from the germline V gene are SGHAT and FQDESV (reference sequence).

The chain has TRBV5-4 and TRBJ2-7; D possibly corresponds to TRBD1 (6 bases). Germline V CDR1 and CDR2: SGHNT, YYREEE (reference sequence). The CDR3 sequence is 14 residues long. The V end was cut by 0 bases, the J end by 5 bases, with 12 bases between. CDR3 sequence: CASSLDTGWDEQYF. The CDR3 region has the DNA TGTGCCAGCAGCTTGGATACAGGGTGGGACGAGCAGTACTTC.

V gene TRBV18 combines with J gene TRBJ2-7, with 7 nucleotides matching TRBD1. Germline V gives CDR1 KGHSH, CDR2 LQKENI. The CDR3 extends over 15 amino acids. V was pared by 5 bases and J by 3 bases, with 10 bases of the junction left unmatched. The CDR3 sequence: CASSTNPTGIYEQYF. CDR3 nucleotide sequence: TGTGCCAGCTCAACGAACCCGACAGGGATCTACGAGCAGTACTTC. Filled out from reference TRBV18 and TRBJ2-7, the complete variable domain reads NAGVMQNPRHLVRRRGQEARLRCSPMKGHSHVYWYRQLPEEGLKFMVYLQKENIIDESGMPKERFSAEFPKEGPSILRIQQVVRGDSAAYFCASSTNPTGIYEQYFGPGTRLTVT.

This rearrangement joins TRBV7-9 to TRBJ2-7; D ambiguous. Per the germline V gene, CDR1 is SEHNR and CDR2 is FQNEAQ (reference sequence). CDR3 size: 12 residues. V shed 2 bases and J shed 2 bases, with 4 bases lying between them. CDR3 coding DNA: TGTGCCAGCAGCTTAATAGCCTACGAGCAGTACTTC. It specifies CASSLIAYEQYF.

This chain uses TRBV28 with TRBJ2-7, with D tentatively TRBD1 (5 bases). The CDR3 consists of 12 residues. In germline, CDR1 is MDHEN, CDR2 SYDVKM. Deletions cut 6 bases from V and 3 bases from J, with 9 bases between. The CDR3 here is CASRQGVYEQYF. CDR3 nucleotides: TGTGCCAGCAGGCAGGGTGTCTACGAGCAGTACTTC.

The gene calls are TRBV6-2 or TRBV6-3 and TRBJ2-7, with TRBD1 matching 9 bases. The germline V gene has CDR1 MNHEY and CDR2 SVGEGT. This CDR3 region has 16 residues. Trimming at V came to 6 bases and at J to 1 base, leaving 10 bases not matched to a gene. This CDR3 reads CASSPRSGTGSYEQYF. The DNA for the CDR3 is TGTGCCAGCAGCCCTAGGTCGGGGACAGGGTCCTACGAGCAGTACTTC.